The subject of this entry is one T cell receptor beta chain. This specimen belongs to a study of blood T cell repertoires in COVID-19. About the study: Samples representing acute and convalescent COVID-19 were sourced from the United States, Italy and Spain. From T cells, B-cell-depleted T cells, or PBMCs came the material, which was cDNA or gDNA.

In the authors' methods: Amplification with reference gene primers provided the estimates of nucleated cell counts. TCRdb's table, derived via immunoSEQ multiplex PCR, lists solely in-frame clones and lacks some. V and J calls and clone size come straight from that table; D and trimming were deduced from the DNA. The data show approximately 70,000 clones, with approximately 92% seen just once and around 13% held by the top ten. CDR1 MNHNY and CDR2 SVGAGI come from the germline V gene (reference sequence). The V and J ends lost 7 bases and 2 bases, in that order; junction bases with no gene match: 9. This CDR3 is 15 amino acids long.

The sample was peripheral blood. The TCR sequence derives from a human donor with active COVID-19. The donor label of this sample is uncertain. V gene TRBV6-6 combines with J gene TRBJ1-1; 8 nucleotides align to TRBD1. CDR3 sequence (DNA): TGTGCCAGCACAAAAGGGACAGGCACTAACACTGAAGCTTTCTTT. Translated: CASTKGTGTNTEAFF.